What follows describes a single T cell receptor beta chain. Its target is not known. The sample comes from a study of T-cell memory formation after mild COVID-19. Looking at the study overall: TCR clusters mostly belonged to single donors. Study-level findings and limits: Within pre-infection memory, some responding clones were found, suggesting cross-reactive memory joined. Contracting CD4+ clones were located mainly in CM and EM, and CD8+ clones in EMRA. Among clones contracting day 15 to 85, CD4/CD8 was balanced, whereas later expanders leaned CD4+.

J lost 14 bases, V lost 1 base, and 14 bases had no gene match. The CDR3 has 15 amino acids. Germline V gene sequence: CDR1 SGDLS, CDR2 YYNGEE. MiXCR was run by TCRdb on the 5' RACE reads, yielding one entry per CDR3 protein. The repertoire holds about 400,000 distinct CDR3 sequences, with about a sixth as singletons. The source material was PBMCs or a T cell subset sorted from them (not recorded which). This receptor was identified in a man aged 18 to 35 who had mild COVID-19 (a few samples of this study predate the infection). Cell type and time point are not known. The J gene is TRBJ2-1, the V gene TRBV9; 8 positions agree with TRBD2. CDR3 region: CASSVRLTSEGPEFF. CDR3 sequence (DNA): TGTGCCAGCAGCGTACGCCTGACTAGCGAGGGTCCGGAGTTCTTC.